This is a list of T cell receptor beta chains from one sample in a study of T cell responses to AZD1222 COVID-19 vaccine. Measured with immunoSEQ multiplex PCR; TCRdb has only the in-frame clones, and not every one. The sample shows about 150,000 clones, about 90% of them seen only once. Here the sequenced sample was peripheral blood, taken on day 0 of AZD1222 vaccination. The receptors shown here come from an adult in good health. CDR3s include the opening cysteine and the closing phenylalanine or tryptophan. D genes are given only for firm matches. Size is stated for part of the rows, as once, few or many counts, or as a class when the clone is expanded.

.	TRBJ2-1	TRBV3-1/TRBV3-2	.	CASRTGAGSSYNEQFF	TGTGCCAGCAGAACGGGGGCGGGGAGCTCCTACAATGAGCAGTTCTTC
once	TRBJ2-7	TRBV19	TRBD2	CASSPLAGGYEQYF	TGTGCCAGTAGTCCACTAGCGGGAGGCTACGAGCAGTACTTC
.	TRBJ2-2	TRBV7-3	.	CASSLNTGELFF	TGTGCCAGCAGCTTGAACACCGGGGAGCTGTTTTTT
.	TRBJ2-1	TRBV19	TRBD2	CASSLSGIPYNEQFF	TGTGCCAGTAGCCTTAGCGGGATCCCTTACAATGAGCAGTTCTTC
.	TRBJ1-2	TRBV5-8	.	CASSFEGLRMGYTF	TGTGCCAGCAGCTTTGAGGGACTTAGGATGGGCTACACCTTC
.	TRBJ2-7	TRBV12-3/TRBV12-4	.	CASREGGTYEQYF	TGTGCCAGCCGAGAAGGGGGGACCTACGAGCAGTACTTC
.	TRBJ1-2	TRBV28	.	CASSAPGLRSYTF	TGTGCCAGCAGTGCCCCAGGGTTAAGGAGCTACACCTTC
.	TRBJ2-2	TRBV9	TRBD1	CASSGLQGSGGELFF	TGTGCCAGCAGCGGGCTACAGGGGAGCGGCGGGGAGCTGTTTTTT
.	TRBJ2-1	TRBV30	TRBD2	CAWSPLAGRFF	TGTGCCTGGAGTCCTCTAGCGGGAAGGTTCTTC
once	TRBJ1-5	TRBV3-1/TRBV3-2	.	CASSPDPRVKQPQHF	TGTGCCAGCAGCCCGGACCCGAGGGTGAAACAGCCCCAGCATTTT
.	TRBJ1-6	TRBV5-1	.	CASSLTDRNSPLHF	TGCGCCAGCAGCTTGACAGACAGAAATTCACCCCTCCACTTT
few	TRBJ2-3	TRBV5-1	.	CASSPGGYTDTQYF	TGCGCCAGCAGCCCAGGAGGGTACACAGATACGCAGTATTTT
.	TRBJ1-1	TRBV10-3	.	CAISESETVVSTEAFF	TGTGCCATCAGTGAGTCTGAGACAGTCGTTAGCACTGAAGCTTTCTTT
.	TRBJ2-5	TRBV28	.	CASSFRSGQETQYF	TGTGCCAGCAGTTTTAGGTCAGGGCAAGAGACCCAGTACTTC
.	TRBJ1-2	TRBV28	.	CARTAGAGGYTF	TGTGCCCGCACCGCGGGGGCGGGGGGCTACACCTTC
.	TRBJ2-1	TRBV6-5	TRBD1	CASNRGSYNEQFF	TGTGCCAGCAACAGGGGCTCCTACAATGAGCAGTTCTTC
.	TRBJ2-7	TRBV12-3/TRBV12-4	TRBD1	CASNRQGFSEQYF	TGTGCCAGCAACAGACAGGGATTCTCCGAGCAGTACTTC
.	TRBJ2-1	TRBV28	.	CASSALGGADHYNEQFF	TGTGCCAGCAGTGCATTGGGCGGCGCAGACCACTACAATGAGCAGTTCTTC
.	TRBJ2-3	TRBV27	TRBD2	CASSLGRLAGGGTDTQYF	TGTGCCAGCAGTTTAGGGAGACTAGCGGGAGGCGGGACAGATACGCAGTATTTT
.	TRBJ2-5	TRBV9	.	CASSVAGTPGPRVQETQYF	TGTGCCAGCAGCGTAGCAGGCACTCCCGGACCGAGAGTCCAAGAGACCCAGTACTTC
.	TRBJ2-1	TRBV2	.	CASHRDNEQFF	TGTGCCAGCCACAGGGACAATGAGCAGTTCTTC
.	TRBJ1-5	TRBV12-3/TRBV12-4	TRBD1	CASSSTGDQPQHF	TGTGCCAGCAGTTCTACAGGGGATCAGCCCCAGCATTTT
.	TRBJ1-2	TRBV19	.	CASSPDRWNYGYTF	TGTGCCAGTAGTCCTGACAGGTGGAACTATGGCTACACCTTC
.	TRBJ2-1	TRBV14	TRBD2	CASSQVGSGRAAGYEQFF	TGTGCCAGCAGCCAAGTCGGTAGCGGGAGGGCCGCGGGCTATGAGCAGTTCTTC
.	TRBJ2-3	TRBV28	.	CASTYPGARGDTQYF	TGTGCCAGCACCTACCCCGGGGCCCGCGGTGATACGCAGTATTTT
once	TRBJ1-2	TRBV28	.	CASSRDRTNYGYTF	TGTGCCAGCAGCCGAGACAGAACTAACTATGGCTACACCTTC
.	TRBJ2-5	TRBV19	.	CASKRGAGGGETQYF	TGTGCCTCGAAGAGGGGGGCCGGTGGTGGAGAGACCCAGTACTTC
.	TRBJ1-2	TRBV7-9	TRBD1	CASSPTGVGYTF	TGTGCCAGCAGCCCTACAGGGGTCGGCTACACCTTC
.	TRBJ1-1	TRBV20-1	.	CSASQASKAFF	TGCAGTGCTAGCCAGGCGAGCAAAGCTTTCTTT
.	TRBJ2-1	TRBV5-1	.	CASSLGLMTTPERYNEQFF	TGCGCCAGCAGCTTGGGACTGATGACAACGCCCGAACGATACAATGAGCAGTTCTTC
.	TRBJ2-3	TRBV5-5	.	CASSSAWVSTDTQYF	TGTGCCAGCAGCTCAGCGTGGGTTAGCACAGATACGCAGTATTTT
.	TRBJ1-2	TRBV18	.	CASSPSGLGGYTF	TGTGCCAGCTCACCATCAGGGTTAGGTGGCTACACCTTC
.	TRBJ2-1	TRBV7-9	TRBD1	CASSPGQPINEQFF	TGTGCCAGCAGCCCGGGACAGCCGATAAATGAGCAGTTCTTC
.	TRBJ1-2	TRBV5-1	.	CASSLETGGGYTF	TGCGCCAGCAGCTTGGAGACAGGAGGTGGCTACACCTTC
.	TRBJ1-1	TRBV12-5	.	CASGPGTTAFF	TGTGCTAGTGGTCCCGGGACAACAGCTTTCTTT
.	TRBJ2-1	TRBV11-2	TRBD2	CASSLSGSGLEQFF	TGTGCCAGCAGCTTGAGCGGGAGCGGTCTCGAGCAGTTCTTC
.	TRBJ1-2	TRBV4-3	.	CASSQDPRVSYGYTF	TGCGCCAGCAGCCAAGATCCGCGCGTATCTTATGGCTACACCTTC
.	TRBJ2-3	TRBV15	TRBD2	CATSKTSGSYGDTQYF	TGTGCCACCAGCAAGACTAGCGGGAGTTATGGAGATACGCAGTATTTT
.	TRBJ2-7	TRBV20-1	.	CSARVRGEQYF	TGCAGTGCTAGAGTACGGGGCGAGCAGTACTTC
.	TRBJ1-2	TRBV6-5	.	CASREGRYGYTF	TGTGCCAGCAGGGAGGGCCGATATGGCTACACCTTC
.	TRBJ1-2	TRBV3-1/TRBV3-2	.	CASLGQGSYNYGYTF	TGTGCCAGCTTGGGGCAGGGCAGCTACAACTATGGCTACACCTTC
.	TRBJ2-3	TRBV7-2	TRBD1	CASRDRADTQYF	TGTGCCAGCAGGGACAGGGCAGATACGCAGTATTTT
.	TRBJ2-7	TRBV5-4	.	CASSLVIQGSSYEQYF	TGTGCCAGCAGCTTGGTTATTCAGGGGAGCTCCTACGAGCAGTACTTC
.	TRBJ2-7	TRBV2	TRBD1	CASSWTGETYEQYF	TGTGCCAGCAGCTGGACAGGGGAGACCTACGAGCAGTACTTC
once	TRBJ2-1	TRBV4-3	.	CASSQDVWEPSGNEQFF	TGCGCCAGCAGCCAAGATGTTTGGGAGCCGTCGGGGAATGAGCAGTTCTTC